A selection of T cell receptor beta chains follows, all from one sample in a study of cytomegalovirus exposure and HLA in healthy donors. Clones were sequenced by immunoSEQ multiplex PCR, and TCRdb holds only the in-frame ones, with some missing. The table lists fewer than 180,000 clones, 50% to 75% of them singletons. The sample taken for sequencing was PBMCs. Receptor source: a woman aged 55-75 years in good health and CMV-seropositive. Both conserved end residues are part of each CDR3. Fields, in order: clone size, CDR3 length, D gene, J gene, V gene, CDR3 DNA, CDR3 protein. The D gene is left open where the match is weak. The listing skips clone size in some rows; elsewhere it reads once, few, many or a size class.

abundance: NA; len: 16; d_gene: TRBD1; j_gene: TRBJ1-1; v_gene: TRBV28; CDR3nt: TGTGCCAGCAGTCTCCCCCGGGACAGGGGGAAGGCTGAAGCTTTCTTT; CDR3aa: CASSLPRDRGKAEAFF
abundance: NA; len: 13; d_gene: NA; j_gene: TRBJ2-3; v_gene: TRBV7-7; CDR3nt: TGTGCCAGCAGCTCAACAGCGGTTGGAACGCAGTATTTT; CDR3aa: CASSSTAVGTQYF
abundance: NA; len: 13; d_gene: NA; j_gene: TRBJ2-5; v_gene: TRBV4-3; CDR3nt: TGCGCCAGCAGCCAATTCATCCAAGAGACCCAGTACTTC; CDR3aa: CASSQFIQETQYF
abundance: NA; len: 11; d_gene: NA; j_gene: TRBJ2-3; v_gene: TRBV7-6; CDR3nt: TGTGCCAGCGCGGGCACAGATACGCAGTATTTT; CDR3aa: CASAGTDTQYF
abundance: NA; len: 13; d_gene: NA; j_gene: TRBJ2-3; v_gene: TRBV7-3; CDR3nt: TGTGCCAGCAGCTTACTTGACGGGGATACGCAGTATTTT; CDR3aa: CASSLLDGDTQYF
abundance: few; len: 13; d_gene: NA; j_gene: TRBJ2-5; v_gene: TRBV5-1; CDR3nt: TGCGCCAGCAGCTTGGCCCCTCAAGAGACCCAGTACTTC; CDR3aa: CASSLAPQETQYF
abundance: NA; len: 14; d_gene: TRBD1; j_gene: TRBJ2-1; v_gene: TRBV30; CDR3nt: TGTGCCTGGAGTCCCTCCGGACAGGGCCATGAGCAGTTCTTC; CDR3aa: CAWSPSGQGHEQFF
abundance: NA; len: 14; d_gene: NA; j_gene: TRBJ2-5; v_gene: TRBV6-5; CDR3nt: TGTGCCAGCAGTTATGGCCACCGGGGAGAGACCCAGTACTTC; CDR3aa: CASSYGHRGETQYF
abundance: NA; len: 14; d_gene: TRBD1; j_gene: TRBJ1-4; v_gene: TRBV6-6; CDR3nt: TGTGCCAGCAGAACGGGACAGACCTGGGAAAAACTGTTTTTT; CDR3aa: CASRTGQTWEKLFF
abundance: NA; len: 11; d_gene: NA; j_gene: TRBJ2-2; v_gene: TRBV7-8; CDR3nt: TGTGCCAGCTGGGGAGCCGGGGAGCTGTTTTTT; CDR3aa: CASWGAGELFF
abundance: NA; len: 12; d_gene: NA; j_gene: TRBJ2-3; v_gene: TRBV28; CDR3nt: TGTGCCAGCAGTTTCCTCACAGATACGCAGTATTTT; CDR3aa: CASSFLTDTQYF
abundance: NA; len: 10; d_gene: NA; j_gene: TRBJ2-3; v_gene: TRBV20-1; CDR3nt: TGCAGTGCTAAAGCGAATACGCAGTATTTT; CDR3aa: CSAKANTQYF
abundance: NA; len: 15; d_gene: NA; j_gene: TRBJ1-3; v_gene: TRBV5-6; CDR3nt: TGTGCCAGCAGCTTGGGGGGGGGCGCTGGAAACACCATATATTTT; CDR3aa: CASSLGGGAGNTIYF
abundance: NA; len: 14; d_gene: NA; j_gene: TRBJ1-5; v_gene: TRBV28; CDR3nt: TGTGCCAGTACGACATGGGGGGATGATCAGCCCCAGCATTTT; CDR3aa: CASTTWGDDQPQHF
abundance: NA; len: 14; d_gene: TRBD2; j_gene: TRBJ2-3; v_gene: TRBV19; CDR3nt: TGTGCCAGTAGGCCGGGGACTAGCGAAGATACGCAGTATTTT; CDR3aa: CASRPGTSEDTQYF
abundance: NA; len: 14; d_gene: TRBD1; j_gene: TRBJ2-7; v_gene: TRBV6-5; CDR3nt: TGTGCCAGCAGTGATGGGACAGGGATCGACGAGCAGTACTTC; CDR3aa: CASSDGTGIDEQYF
abundance: NA; len: 15; d_gene: TRBD1; j_gene: TRBJ1-5; v_gene: TRBV6-5; CDR3nt: TGTGCCAGCAGTTACTCGAGCAGGGGGAGTCAGCCCCAGCATTTT; CDR3aa: CASSYSSRGSQPQHF
abundance: NA; len: 16; d_gene: TRBD2; j_gene: TRBJ2-2; v_gene: TRBV7-8; CDR3nt: TGTGCCAGCAGCTTAGAACTAGCGGGAGTACTCGGGGAGCTGTTTTTT; CDR3aa: CASSLELAGVLGELFF
abundance: NA; len: 14; d_gene: NA; j_gene: TRBJ2-3; v_gene: TRBV7-7; CDR3nt: TGTGCCAGCAGCATCGACTCGGTCACAGATACGCAGTATTTT; CDR3aa: CASSIDSVTDTQYF
abundance: NA; len: 13; d_gene: NA; j_gene: TRBJ2-7; v_gene: TRBV5-4; CDR3nt: TGTGCCAGCAGCCCTGGCGGTACTCACGAGCAGTACTTC; CDR3aa: CASSPGGTHEQYF
abundance: NA; len: 15; d_gene: NA; j_gene: TRBJ1-6; v_gene: TRBV11-2; CDR3nt: TGTGCCAGCAGCTTAGAGACGGGGGGGAGTTCACCCCTCCACTTT; CDR3aa: CASSLETGGSSPLHF
abundance: NA; len: 14; d_gene: TRBD2; j_gene: TRBJ2-2; v_gene: TRBV5-1; CDR3nt: TGCGCCAGCAGCCTCATAGCGGGGACCGGGGAGCTGTTTTTT; CDR3aa: CASSLIAGTGELFF
abundance: few; len: 16; d_gene: TRBD2; j_gene: TRBJ2-7; v_gene: TRBV28; CDR3nt: TGTGCCAGCGGGGGCTATAGCGGGAGGGCCGTTTATGAGCAGTACTTC; CDR3aa: CASGGYSGRAVYEQYF
abundance: NA; len: 13; d_gene: NA; j_gene: TRBJ1-2; v_gene: TRBV18; CDR3nt: TGTGCCAGCTCACCACTGGACAGCTATGGCTACACCTTC; CDR3aa: CASSPLDSYGYTF
abundance: NA; len: 14; d_gene: TRBD1; j_gene: TRBJ2-5; v_gene: TRBV7-2; CDR3nt: TGTGCCAGCACCGACAGTAGGGGGCCGGAGACCCAGTACTTC; CDR3aa: CASTDSRGPETQYF
abundance: NA; len: 16; d_gene: TRBD2; j_gene: TRBJ2-3; v_gene: TRBV5-5; CDR3nt: TGTGCCAGCAGCTTCGGGACTAGCGGATTTACAGATACGCAGTATTTT; CDR3aa: CASSFGTSGFTDTQYF